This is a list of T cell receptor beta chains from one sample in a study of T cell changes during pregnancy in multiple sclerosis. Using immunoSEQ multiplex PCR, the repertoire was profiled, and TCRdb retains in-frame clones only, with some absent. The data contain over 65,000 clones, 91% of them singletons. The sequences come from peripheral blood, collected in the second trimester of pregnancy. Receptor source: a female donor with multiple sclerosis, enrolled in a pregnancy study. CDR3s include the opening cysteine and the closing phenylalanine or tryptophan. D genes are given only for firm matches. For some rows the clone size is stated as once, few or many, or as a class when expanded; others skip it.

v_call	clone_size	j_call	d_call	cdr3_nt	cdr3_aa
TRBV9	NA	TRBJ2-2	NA	TGTGCCAGCAGCGTTGGCCCCCGCAGTAACACCGGGGAGCTGTTTTTT	CASSVGPRSNTGELFF
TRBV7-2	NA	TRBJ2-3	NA	TGTGCCAGCAGCTTTTTTATCTCGGGTTCAGATACGCAGTATTTT	CASSFFISGSDTQYF
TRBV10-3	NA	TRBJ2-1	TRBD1	TGTGCCACCCAGGCCGGGACAGCGGAAAATGAGCAGTTCTTC	CATQAGTAENEQFF
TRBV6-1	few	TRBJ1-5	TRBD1	TGTGCCAGCAGACCGACAGGGTATAGCAATCAGCCCCAGCATTTT	CASRPTGYSNQPQHF
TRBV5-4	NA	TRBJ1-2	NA	TGTGCCAGCAGCGGGGGACATCTCTATGGCTACACCTTC	CASSGGHLYGYTF
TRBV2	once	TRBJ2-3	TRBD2	TGTGCCAGCACCTTGGGGAGGGGCGGGAGCACAGATACGCAGTATTTT	CASTLGRGGSTDTQYF
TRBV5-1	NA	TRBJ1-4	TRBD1	TGCGCCAGCAGCTTGGGGCTTCTTGACAGGGGAAGGGAAAAACTGTTTTTT	CASSLGLLDRGREKLFF
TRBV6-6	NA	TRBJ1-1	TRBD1	TGTGCCAGCAGTATAGGGGGCAACACTGAAGCTTTCTTT	CASSIGGNTEAFF
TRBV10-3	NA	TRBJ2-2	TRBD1	TGTGCCATCATGGGGACAGGGTCCCTAAACACCGGGGAGCTGTTTTTT	CAIMGTGSLNTGELFF
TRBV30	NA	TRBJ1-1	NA	TGTGCCTGGAGGAGAATAGACAGTTGGAACACTGAAGCTTTCTTT	CAWRRIDSWNTEAFF
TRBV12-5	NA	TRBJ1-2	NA	TGTGCTAGTGGTTTACAGGGCCCTGGCTACACCTTC	CASGLQGPGYTF
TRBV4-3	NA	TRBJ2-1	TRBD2	TGCGCCAGCAGCCAAGATCCTAGCGGGGGTCTCGGCATCAATGAGCAGTTCTTC	CASSQDPSGGLGINEQFF
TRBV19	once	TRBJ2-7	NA	TGTGCCAGTAGTCCAGGATCCCACCCAGGATCCTACGAGCAGTACTTC	CASSPGSHPGSYEQYF
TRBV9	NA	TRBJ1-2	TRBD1	TGTGCCAGCAGCGCCGGGACAGGGAGTGGCTACACCTTC	CASSAGTGSGYTF
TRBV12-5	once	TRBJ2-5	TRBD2	TGTGCTAGTGGTAGGCGAGCGGGGGGATCGGAGACCCAGTACTTC	CASGRRAGGSETQYF
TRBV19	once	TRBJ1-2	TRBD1	TGTGCCAGTACCAGGATACAGGGGGCTTACGATGGCTACACCTTC	CASTRIQGAYDGYTF
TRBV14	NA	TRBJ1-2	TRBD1	TGTGCCAGCAGCCAGGCCCGACAGGGTTTTGGCTACACCTTC	CASSQARQGFGYTF
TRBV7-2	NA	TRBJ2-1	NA	TGTGCCAGCAGCTTAAGGGGAGGTGAGCAGTTCTTC	CASSLRGGEQFF
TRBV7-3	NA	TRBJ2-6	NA	TGTGCCAGCAGCTCTGGCTGGCCCTCTGGGGCCAACGTCCTGACTTTC	CASSSGWPSGANVLTF
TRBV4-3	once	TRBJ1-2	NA	TGCGCCAGCAGCCAAGATGTAGGGGGTGGTGGCTACACCTTC	CASSQDVGGGGYTF
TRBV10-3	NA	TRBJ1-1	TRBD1	TGTGCCATCAGTGACCCTATTAGACAGGGGGCGGGTGAAGCTTTCTTT	CAISDPIRQGAGEAFF
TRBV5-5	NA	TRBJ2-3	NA	TGTGCCAGCAGCTTGGTGACTAGCACAGATACGCAGTATTTT	CASSLVTSTDTQYF
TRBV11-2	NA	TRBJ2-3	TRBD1	TGTGCCAGCAGCTACAGGGGGCCCGGCAGCACAGATACGCAGTATTTT	CASSYRGPGSTDTQYF
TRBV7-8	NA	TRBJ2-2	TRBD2	TGTGCCAGCAGCTTAATATTTTCGGTCGGGGGGACCGGGGAGCTGTTTTTT	CASSLIFSVGGTGELFF
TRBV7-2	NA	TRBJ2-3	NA	TGTGCCAGCCTCACCATGGGCGGGCCGTATTTT	CASLTMGGPYF
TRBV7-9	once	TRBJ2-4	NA	TGTGCCAGCAGCCCCCGGGGGGGACAGGGTCTAGAGAGGTACTTC	CASSPRGGQGLERYF
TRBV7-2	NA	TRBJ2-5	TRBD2	TGTGCCAGCATCCCCGGGGTAGCGGGGGGCCACACGTACTTC	CASIPGVAGGHTYF